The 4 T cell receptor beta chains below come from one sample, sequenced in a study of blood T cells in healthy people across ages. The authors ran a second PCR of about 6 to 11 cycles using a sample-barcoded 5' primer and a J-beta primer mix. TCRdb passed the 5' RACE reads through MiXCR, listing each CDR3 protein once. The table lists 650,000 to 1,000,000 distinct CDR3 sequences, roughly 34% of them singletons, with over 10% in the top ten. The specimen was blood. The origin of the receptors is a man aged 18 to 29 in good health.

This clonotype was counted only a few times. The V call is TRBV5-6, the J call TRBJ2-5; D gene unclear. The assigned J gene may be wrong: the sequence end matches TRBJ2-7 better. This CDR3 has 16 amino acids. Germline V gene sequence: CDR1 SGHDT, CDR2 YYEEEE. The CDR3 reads CASSYDPFSREHEQYF. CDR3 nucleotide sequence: TGTGCCAGCAGCTATGACCCTTTCTCTCGCGAGCACGAGCAGTACTTC.

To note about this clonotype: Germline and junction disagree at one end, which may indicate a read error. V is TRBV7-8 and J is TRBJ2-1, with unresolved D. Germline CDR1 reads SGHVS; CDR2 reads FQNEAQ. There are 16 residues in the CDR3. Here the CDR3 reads CTSSLGFHQSNNEQFF. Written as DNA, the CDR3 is TGTACCAGCAGCTTAGGATTCCATCAATCCAACAATGAGCAGTTCTTC.

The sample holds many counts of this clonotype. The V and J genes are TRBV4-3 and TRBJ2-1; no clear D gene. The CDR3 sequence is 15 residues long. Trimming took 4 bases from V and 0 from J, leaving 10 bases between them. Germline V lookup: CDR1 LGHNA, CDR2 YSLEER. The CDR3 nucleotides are TGCGCCAGCAGCCCCCAGGTTAGCTCCTACAATGAGCAGTTCTTC. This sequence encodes CASSPQVSSYNEQFF.

The CDR3 loop reads CSARGLAGGIQETQYF. In nucleotides, the CDR3 is TGCAGTGCTAGAGGGTTAGCGGGGGGGATCCAAGAGACCCAGTACTTC. The chain joins TRBV20-1 to TRBJ2-5; TRBD2 aligns across 11 bases. This CDR3 region has 16 residues. Trimming took 1 base from V and 1 from J; bases not matched to a gene: 5. The germline gives CDR1 DFQATT, CDR2 SNEGSKA (reference sequence).